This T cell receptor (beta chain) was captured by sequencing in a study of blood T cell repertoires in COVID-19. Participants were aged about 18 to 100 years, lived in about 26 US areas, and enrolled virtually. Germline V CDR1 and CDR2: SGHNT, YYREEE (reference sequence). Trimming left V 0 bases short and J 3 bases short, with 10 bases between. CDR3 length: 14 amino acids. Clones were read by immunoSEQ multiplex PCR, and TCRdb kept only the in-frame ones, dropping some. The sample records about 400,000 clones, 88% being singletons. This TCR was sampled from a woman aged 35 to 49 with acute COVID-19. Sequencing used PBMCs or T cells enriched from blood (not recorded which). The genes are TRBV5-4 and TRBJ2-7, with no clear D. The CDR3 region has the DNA TGTGCCAGCAGCTTGGTTCCAGGTCACTACGAGCAGTACTTC. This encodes CASSLVPGHYEQYF.